A single sample is the source of the 32 T cell receptor beta chains below, sequenced in a study of blood T cell repertoires in COVID-19. The protocol was immunoSEQ multiplex PCR, while the TCRdb copy is restricted to in-frame clones and leaves out a portion. The sample includes 65,000 or so clones, approximately 82% seen only once; the top ten take roughly 3.5%. The source material was peripheral blood. The receptor set was obtained from a man between 60 and 75 years old with acute or convalescent COVID-19.

The J gene is TRBJ2-1, the V gene TRBV5-1; D might be TRBD1 (6 bases). Trimming left V 4 bases short and J 7 bases short, with 18 bases between. CDR3 length: 15 amino acids. In germline, CDR1 is SGHRS, CDR2 YFSETQ. The CDR3 is CASSPGDNNGNEQFF. Written as DNA, the CDR3 is TGCGCCAGCAGCCCCGGGGACAACAACGGGAATGAGCAGTTCTTC. Supplemented by reference TRBV5-1 and TRBJ2-1, the full variable domain reads KAGVTQTPRYLIKTRGQQVTLSCSPISGHRSVSWYQQTPGQGLQFLFEYFSETQRNKGNFPGRFSGRQFSNSRSEMNVSTLELGDSALYLCASSPGDNNGNEQFFGPGTRLTVL.

V gene TRBV9 combines with J gene TRBJ1-2, with TRBD1 identical over 7 bases. With V trimmed by 0 bases and J by 4 bases, 0 bases remained unmatched. The CDR3 is made up of 13 amino acids. Germline V gives CDR1 SGDLS, CDR2 YYNGEE. CDR3 in amino acids: CASSVAGGYGYTF. The CDR3 DNA reads TGTGCCAGCAGCGTAGCAGGGGGCTATGGCTACACCTTC.

This clone was recorded a few times. V and J are TRBV14 and TRBJ1-2, with 11 bases fitting TRBD1. The CDR3 spans 19 residues. CDR1 and CDR2 (germline): SGHDN, FVKESK. With 4 bases clipped from V and 5 bases from J, the junction kept 18 bases outside the gene matches. In DNA, the CDR3 is TGTGCCAGCAGCCGGTTGGGGACAGGGGGTAGAAGAGATGGGTATGGCTACACCTTC. It codes for CASSRLGTGGRRDGYGYTF.

This clone was seen more than once but under ten times. This chain links TRBV5-1 with TRBJ2-3; 8 positions agree with TRBD2. Looked up from germline, CDR1 is SGHRS and CDR2 is YFSETQ. J gave up 9 bases and V 7 bases, and 13 bases lay outside the gene matches. The CDR3 covers 14 residues. The CDR3 nucleotides are TGCGCCAGCGTCCAGGCGGGGGGCCCGGGGACGCAGTATTTT. Translating it yields CASVQAGGPGTQYF. Full variable domain (rest looked up from reference TRBV5-1 and TRBJ2-3): KAGVTQTPRYLIKTRGQQVTLSCSPISGHRSVSWYQQTPGQGLQFLFEYFSETQRNKGNFPGRFSGRQFSNSRSEMNVSTLELGDSALYLCASVQAGGPGTQYFGPGTRLTVL.

The chain links TRBV4-2 to TRBJ2-7; 9 positions agree with TRBD2. CDR1 LGHNA and CDR2 YNFKEQ come from the germline V gene. This CDR3 has 16 amino acids. The V gene end was trimmed by 4 bases and the J gene end by 4 bases; junction bases not matched to a gene: 11. The CDR3 loop reads CASSPRAGGGVYEQYF. CDR3 DNA: TGTGCCAGCAGCCCCCGGGCCGGCGGGGGGGTTTACGAGCAGTACTTC.

The V call is TRBV12-3 or TRBV12-4, the J call TRBJ1-1, with a weak D call TRBD1 (5 bases). Trimming removed 4 bases at V and 6 bases at J, with 12 bases between. The CDR3 is made up of 13 amino acids. Here the CDR3 reads CASSSETGAEAFF. CDR3 nucleotides: TGTGCCAGCAGTTCGGAGACGGGGGCTGAAGCTTTCTTT.

The rearrangement uses TRBV29-1 and TRBJ2-5, with 8 bases matching TRBD1. The CDR3 is 12 residues long. V lost 4 bases and J lost 5; bases outside the gene matches: 3. The germline gives CDR1 SQVTM, CDR2 ANQGSEA. The CDR3 DNA sequence: TGCAGCGTTGCAGGGGGCGGTGAGACCCAGTACTTC. Its protein product is CSVAGGGETQYF.

The rearrangement uses TRBV15 and TRBJ1-1; 7 bases are shared with TRBD1. Germline V CDR1 and CDR2: LNHNV, YYDKDF (reference sequence). The CDR3 contains 17 residues. The junction had 8 bases not matched to a gene; V was cut back by 0 bases and J by 1 base. DNA for the CDR3: TGTGCCACCAGCAGAGATCGACAGGGTTACGGGAACACTGAAGCTTTCTTT. Translated, it gives CATSRDRQGYGNTEAFF.

This chain links TRBV2 with TRBJ1-6; 9 nucleotides agree with TRBD1. Unmatched junction bases numbered 4, after V lost 6 bases and J lost 7 bases. The CDR3 extends over 14 amino acids. The germline gives CDR1 SNHLY, CDR2 FYNNEI. CDR3 region: CASRGQGLNSPLHF. In DNA, the CDR3 is TGTGCCAGCAGAGGACAGGGGCTCAATTCACCCCTCCACTTT.

The J gene is TRBJ1-5, the V gene TRBV6-5; D might be TRBD1 (6 bases). This CDR3 comprises 14 residues. Trimming removed 4 bases from V and 7 bases from J, with 14 bases in between. Germline loops: CDR1 MNHEY, CDR2 SVGAGI. Written as DNA, the CDR3 is TGTGCCAGCAGTTCTCAACAGGGAAAGCAGCCCCAGCATTTT. Its translation is CASSSQQGKQPQHF.

The CDR3 sequence is CTSSQEVRRVGSGRYGYTF. The CDR3 coding sequence is TGCACCAGCAGCCAAGAGGTAAGGAGGGTAGGGTCGGGTCGCTATGGCTACACCTTC. This sequence joins TRBV1 and TRBJ1-2. TRBV1 is noted as a pseudogene. This CDR3 spans 19 amino acids.

The chain recombines TRBV13 with TRBJ2-3; 9 bases agree with TRBD1. CDR3 length: 16 residues. Germline CDR1 PRHDT, CDR2 FYEKMQ (reference sequence). V trimming: 8 bases; J trimming: 3 bases; junction bases outside the gene matches: 12. CDR3: CASGTGIATGTDTQYF. CDR3 sequence (DNA): TGTGCCAGCGGGACAGGGATCGCCACAGGGACAGATACGCAGTATTTT.

The J gene is TRBJ2-7, the V gene TRBV29-1, with D unresolved. The germline V gene has CDR1 SQVTM and CDR2 ANQGSEA. Trimming shortened V by 2 bases and J by 10 bases, and 15 bases separated the two germline ends. This CDR3 spans 12 amino acids. This CDR3 reads CSVESVPSGQYF. In nucleotides, the CDR3 is TGCAGCGTTGAAAGTGTCCCGTCGGGTCAGTACTTC.

To note about this clone: A read error may produce the germline difference seen at one junction end. The chain links TRBV2 to TRBJ2-3, with 7 bases matching TRBD1. The CDR3 has 15 amino acids. CDR1 and CDR2 from the germline V gene are SNHLY and FYNNEI. CDR3 nucleotides: TGTGGCAGCAGTCTACAGGGGTCGACCACAGATACGCAGTATTTT. The encoded protein is CGSSLQGSTTDTQYF.

This sequence joins TRBV27 and TRBJ1-2; TRBD1 matches at 8 bases. Germline V gives CDR1 MNHEY, CDR2 SMNVEV (reference sequence). The junction had 4 bases not matched to a gene; V was cut back by 4 bases and J by 3 bases. The CDR3 spans 14 residues. CDR3 sequence (DNA): TGTGCCAGCAGTTCCCGCAGGGGGCACTATGGCTACACCTTC. Protein product: CASSSRRGHYGYTF.

The chain uses TRBV5-4 and TRBJ2-3; no firm D call. Between the trimmed V and J ends, which lost 0 bases and 2 bases, there was a span of 7 bases. This CDR3 region has 14 residues. CDR1 and CDR2 (germline): SGHNT, YYREEE (reference sequence). The CDR3 DNA sequence: TGTGCCAGCAGCTTGGACAGAGACACAGATACGCAGTATTTT. This codes for CASSLDRDTDTQYF.

J is TRBJ1-4 and V is TRBV5-1, with D possibly matching TRBD1 (6 bases). Germline assignment: CDR1 SGHRS and CDR2 YFSETQ. CDR3 length: 13 residues. Trimming removed 5 bases from V and 5 bases from J, with 10 bases in between. The CDR3 spells CASRQGLNEKLFF. As DNA, the CDR3 is TGCGCCAGCAGACAGGGCTTGAATGAAAAACTGTTTTTT.

This clone has just one count. The chain uses TRBV5-4 and TRBJ1-1; D is perhaps TRBD1 (5 bases). V was trimmed by 3 bases and J by 1 base, leaving 16 bases between them. Germline V CDR1 and CDR2: SGHNT, YYREEE (reference sequence). The CDR3 length is 16 residues. In nucleotides, the CDR3 is TGTGCCAGCAGCTATTCCATGGGACTGGCGAACACTGAAGCTTTCTTT. Translating it yields CASSYSMGLANTEAFF.

The V gene is TRBV18, the J gene TRBJ1-1; D not resolved. From germline, CDR1 is KGHSH and CDR2 LQKENI. V lost 6 bases to trimming and J lost 0 bases, with 8 bases between them. The CDR3 is 13 residues long. CDR3 amino acids: CASSAEMNTEAFF. CDR3 DNA sequence: TGTGCCAGCTCTGCTGAGATGAACACTGAAGCTTTCTTT.

The CDR3 is CASSPTEGEFGYTF. CDR3 sequence (DNA): TGTGCCAGCTCACCGACTGAGGGGGAATTTGGCTACACCTTC. The gene calls are TRBV18 and TRBJ1-2; a possible D gene is TRBD1 (6 bases). V was cut by 3 bases and J by 7 bases, with 15 bases left in between. This CDR3 contains 14 residues. Germline V gives CDR1 KGHSH, CDR2 LQKENI.

The V gene is TRBV6-6, the J gene TRBJ1-2, with D perhaps TRBD1 (5 bases). Trimming cost V 10 bases and J 6 bases, with 18 bases left between them. This CDR3 is built from 13 residues. Germline V gene sequence: CDR1 MNHNY, CDR2 SVGAGI (reference sequence). The chain's CDR3 is CAIRQSIFHGYTF. DNA of the CDR3: TGTGCCATCCGACAGAGTATTTTCCATGGCTACACCTTC.

This chain uses TRBV6-4 with TRBJ2-3; 7 nucleotides agree with TRBD1. Trimming cost V 8 bases and J 5 bases; bases outside gene matches: 13. Germline CDR1 and CDR2: MRHNA and SNTAGT. This CDR3 spans 15 amino acids. DNA for the CDR3: TGTGCCAGCTCGTACCGGGACAGAAAAGAAGATACGCAGTATTTT. Translating it yields CASSYRDRKEDTQYF.

The CDR3 DNA sequence: TGTGCCACCAGTGACCGTAGTCAGCCCCAGCATTTT. It translates to CATSDRSQPQHF. The V call is TRBV24-1, the J call TRBJ1-5; D unclear. The V and J ends lost 4 bases and 6 bases respectively, with 6 bases between them. The CDR3 has 12 residues. The germline CDR1 and CDR2 sequences are KGHDR and SFDVKD.

This clone appeared once. V and J are TRBV6-6 and TRBJ2-7; D is ambiguous. The CDR3 length is 13 residues. Trimming removed 2 bases at V and 3 bases at J, with 8 bases between. CDR1 and CDR2 from the germline V gene are MNHNY and SVGAGI (reference sequence). This CDR3 is CASSYTAFYEQYF. The DNA of the CDR3 is TGTGCCAGCAGTTACACAGCTTTCTACGAGCAGTACTTC.

The sample holds a few counts of this clone. This chain joins TRBV9 and TRBJ2-2; the D gene is possibly TRBD2 (5 bases). Germline assignment: CDR1 SGDLS and CDR2 YYNGEE. The CDR3 is made up of 15 amino acids. V lost 4 bases and J lost 2, with 12 bases in between. CDR3 protein: CASSSVEVNTGELFF. CDR3 coding DNA: TGTGCCAGCAGCTCCGTGGAGGTAAACACCGGGGAGCTGTTTTTT. Full variable domain (remainder filled in from reference TRBV9 and TRBJ2-2): DSGVTQTPKHLITATGQRVTLRCSPRSGDLSVYWYQQSLDQGLQFLIQYYNGEERAKGNILERFSAQQFPDLHSELNLSSLELGDSALYFCASSSVEVNTGELFFGEGSRLTVL.

Note on this clone: The same CDR3 also results from other DNA sequences found in this sample. CDR3 loop: CASSSQPGGYTF. As DNA, the CDR3 is TGTGCCAGCAGCTCCCAACCGGGGGGCTACACCTTC. The chain carries TRBV5-6 and TRBJ1-2; D is unclear. This CDR3 contains 12 residues. Trimming left V 3 bases short and J 8 bases short, with 11 bases between. Germline lookup yields CDR1 SGHDT and CDR2 YYEEEE.

The CDR3 protein is CASSSDSYNSPLHF. The CDR3 coding sequence is TGTGCCAGCAGCTCGGACAGCTATAATTCACCCCTCCACTTT. The genes are TRBV7-2 and TRBJ1-6, with TRBD1 as a possible D gene (6 bases). CDR1 is SGHTA, CDR2 FQGNSA, per germline. CDR3 length equals 14 residues. Trimming left V 4 bases short and J 3 bases short, with 7 bases between.

The chain uses TRBV2 and TRBJ1-1; 10 bases are a match to TRBD1. The germline CDR1 and CDR2 sequences are SNHLY and FYNNEI. V shed 7 bases, J shed 4 bases, and the junction held 9 bases outside the gene matches. The CDR3 totals 15 residues. CDR3 residues: CASTRQGALVTEAFF. The CDR3 DNA follows: TGTGCCAGCACTCGACAGGGGGCGTTGGTCACTGAAGCTTTCTTT.

The rearrangement joins TRBV29-1 to TRBJ1-4, with 10 bases that match TRBD1. Trimming took 7 bases from V and 8 from J; bases not matched to a gene: 7. The germline V gene encodes CDR1 SQVTM and CDR2 ANQGSEA. The length of the CDR3 is 13 residues. The CDR3 nucleotides read TGCAGCGCCGAGACAGGGGGCGACGAAAAACTGTTTTTT. Protein product: CSAETGGDEKLFF.

The genes are TRBV6-5 and TRBJ1-1, with D unclear. The V end lost 6 bases, the J end lost 0 bases, and 11 bases lay between the germline ends. Germline CDR1 is MNHEY and CDR2 is SVGAGI. The CDR3 loop spans 14 amino acids. The CDR3 DNA follows: TGTGCCAGCAGACCCCTCGCTATGAACACTGAAGCTTTCTTT. This translates into CASRPLAMNTEAFF.

This chain joins TRBV25-1 and TRBJ2-5; D unresolved. There are 13 residues in the CDR3. V lost 3 bases to trimming and J lost 4 bases, with 9 bases between them. Germline loops: CDR1 MGHDK, CDR2 SYGVNS. CDR3 bases: TGTGCCAGCAGTGACCTGTGGAGAGAGACCCAGTACTTC. This sequence encodes CASSDLWRETQYF.

The chain has TRBV10-3 and TRBJ1-3; no clear D. This CDR3 is 10 amino acids long. Per germline, CDR1 ENHRY and CDR2 SYGVKD. With 10 bases removed from V and 4 bases from J, the gap between germline ends came to 5 bases. This chain's CDR3 is CATYGNTIYF. The CDR3 DNA follows: TGTGCCACCTACGGAAACACCATATATTTT.